This TCR beta chain was sequenced in a study of blood T cell repertoires in COVID-19 (dated by TCRdb to the early 2020s). About the full investigation: Collaborator samples came from the United States, Italy and Spain and covered acute and convalescent phases of COVID-19. A freely available public database, intended as a resource for researchers studying the immune response to SARS-CoV-2, is where the repertoires were released. Where available, HLA class I and class II types were obtained from metadata supplied by the sample provider rather than from assay-based typing. The samples were drawn from two sources: the first 160 participants of the ongoing ImmuneRACE study, and 1,000 to 1,500 subjects contributed by 6 global collaborators. The dataset comprised deeply sampled blood TCRbeta repertoires from subjects exposed to, actively infected with, or recovered from COVID-19. The material from the prospective study consisted of cDNA or gDNA derived from T cells, B-cell-depleted T cells, or PBMCs. Nearly every sample came with metadata listing a de-identified subject ID, COVID-19 status, age in years and sex.

Collaborating institutions collected whole blood in K2EDTA tubes following their own protocols. For TCRbeta analysis, collaborator samples were shipped as frozen whole blood, as isolated PBMCs, or as DNA extracted from either sample type. With respect to this clone: What this receptor recognizes is not known. Within one base of it there is no much larger clone, and no base qualities were kept.

TCRbeta CDR3 regions were amplified from genomic DNA using the immunoSEQ Assay, a bias-controlled multiplex PCR. The published analysis was carried out like this. Within the assay, amplification of reference gene primers was used to estimate how many nucleated cells each sample contained. Sequence reads were collapsed and filtered to measure the absolute abundance of every unique TCRbeta CDR3 rearrangement. For each sample, productive Simpson clonality was calculated as the square root of Simpson's diversity index across productive rearrangements. Drawn from immuneACCESS, this table holds only the in-frame rearrangements with V and J called that TCRdb kept. Clones are partly lost; checked studies trace under half to an unresolved V gene and leave the rest unexplained. The V and J calls and clone size are taken from that table; D and trimming were inferred from the DNA. This sample comprises roughly 160,000 clones, approximately 91% of them detected only once. The ten largest clones take up roughly 2.1% of the sample.

CDR1 SEHNR and CDR2 FQNEAQ are derived from the germline V gene (reference sequence). V loses 5 bases, J loses 9 bases, and the germline ends lie 17 bases apart. The cysteine opens and the phenylalanine closes a CDR3 of 14 amino acids. Of all the DNA, just the CDR3 is kept, 42 bases in frame from base 1. On the study overall, not on this receptor specifically: How much clinical and demographic metadata was included differed by source and by participant, and the metadata was provided uncurated.

Recombination connected TRBV7-9 to TRBJ2-1, with a weak D call of TRBD1 (5 bases match). Source material: peripheral blood. The clonotype comes from a man aged 18 to 35 with acute or convalescent COVID-19. The CDR3 reads CASSVLDKAAEQFF. The nucleotides are TGTGCCAGCAGCGTTCTGGACAAGGCGGCTGAGCAGTTCTTC.